This entry lists 8 T cell receptor beta chains sequenced from one sample in a study of T cells in Graves' hyperthyroidism and ophthalmopathy. Amplification targeted TCR beta CDR3 regions from RNA transcripts. During a first-round RT-PCR of the TCR CDR3, the HTBI primer set was used. TCRdb analysed the multiplex PCR reads with MiXCR anew, one entry per CDR3 protein. Of 340,000 or so distinct CDR3 sequences detected, 21% appear once; the ten largest clones hold less than 65%. Sequenced sample: blood. All receptors come from a woman aged 45 to 65 with Graves' hyperthyroidism.

This clonotype was seen many times. V is TRBV13 and J is TRBJ2-7; TRBD1 agrees at 9 bases. CDR1 PRHDT and CDR2 FYEKMQ come from the germline V gene (reference sequence). This CDR3 is built from 16 residues. Trimming cost V 5 bases and J 2 bases; bases outside gene matches: 10. In nucleotides, the CDR3 is TGTGCCAGCAGCCTCCGCAAGGGGACAGGGCCCTACGAGCAGTACTTC. It translates to CASSLRKGTGPYEQYF. The complete variable domain, with remaining parts taken from reference TRBV13 and TRBJ2-7, reads AAGVIQSPRHLIKEKRETATLKCYPIPRHDTVYWYQQGPGQDPQFLISFYEKMQSDKGSIPDRFSAQQFSDYHSELNMSSLELGDSALYFCASSLRKGTGPYEQYFGPGTRLTVT.

This clonotype turned up a few times. V gene TRBV11-2 combines with J gene TRBJ2-7, with unresolved D. Germline CDR1 and CDR2: SGHAT and FQNNGV. Between the trimmed V and J ends, which lost 4 bases and 4 bases, there was a span of 11 bases. CDR3 size: 13 residues. CDR3 nucleotide sequence: TGTGCCAGCAGCTCCCATAGCATGTACGAGCAGTACTTC. The encoded protein is CASSSHSMYEQYF.

This clonotype was found many times. The rearrangement uses TRBV28 and TRBJ1-5; 10 nucleotides line up with TRBD1. CDR1 and CDR2 from the germline V gene are MDHEN and SYDVKM. Germline trimming cut 5 bases from V and 5 bases from J; bases unmatched to any gene: 3. This CDR3 spans 14 amino acids. Here the CDR3 reads CASSPGTGDQPQHF. CDR3 nucleotide sequence: TGTGCCAGCAGTCCCGGGACAGGGGATCAGCCCCAGCATTTT.

This clonotype came up many times. This sequence joins TRBV7-8 and TRBJ2-1; perhaps TRBD2 as D (5 bases). V lost 5 bases, J lost 4 bases, and 18 bases lay in between. The CDR3 runs 16 residues. Per the germline V gene, CDR1 is SGHVS and CDR2 is FQNEAQ. The CDR3 DNA is TGTGCCAGCAGCCCGCCCGGACTGGCCTTTTACAATGAGCAGTTCTTC. Translation gives CASSPPGLAFYNEQFF.

This clonotype was found a few times. Given a much more abundant clone one base away, this may be a read error. The chain uses TRBV13 and TRBJ1-1; D unresolved. This CDR3 region has 14 residues. CDR1 and CDR2 from the germline V gene are PRHDT and FYEKMQ (reference sequence). This chain's CDR3 is CASSLGNGVTGAFF. CDR3 DNA: TGTGCCAGCAGCTTAGGTAATGGGGTGACTGGAGCTTTCTTT.

This clonotype was seen at least ten times. This rearrangement joins TRBV28 to TRBJ2-1, with D possibly matching TRBD2 (6 bases). Trimming pared 5 bases from V and 13 bases from J, leaving 18 bases between. The CDR3 totals 13 residues. Germline values: CDR1 MDHEN, CDR2 SYDVKM. CDR3 coding DNA: TGTGCCAGCAGTCTGGGGACTCCCCCTATCCAGTTCTTC. Translating it yields CASSLGTPPIQFF.

In this sample, this clonotype turned up many times. V gene TRBV12-3 or TRBV12-4 combines with J gene TRBJ1-3; the D is unclear. V lost 2 bases, J lost 2 bases, and 7 bases lay in between. The CDR3 spans 14 residues. The CDR3 is CASSLWAPGNTIYF. As DNA, the CDR3 is TGTGCCAGCAGTTTATGGGCACCTGGAAACACCATATATTTT.

The chain has TRBV6-4 and TRBJ1-2, with 9 positions matching TRBD1. The V and J ends lost 5 bases and 4 bases, in that order; junction bases with no gene match: 8. This CDR3 has 15 residues. Germline V gives CDR1 MRHNA, CDR2 SNTAGT. CDR3 sequence reads: CASSPGTGSSYGYTF. The CDR3 bases are TGTGCCAGCAGTCCCGGGACAGGGAGCTCCTATGGCTACACCTTC.